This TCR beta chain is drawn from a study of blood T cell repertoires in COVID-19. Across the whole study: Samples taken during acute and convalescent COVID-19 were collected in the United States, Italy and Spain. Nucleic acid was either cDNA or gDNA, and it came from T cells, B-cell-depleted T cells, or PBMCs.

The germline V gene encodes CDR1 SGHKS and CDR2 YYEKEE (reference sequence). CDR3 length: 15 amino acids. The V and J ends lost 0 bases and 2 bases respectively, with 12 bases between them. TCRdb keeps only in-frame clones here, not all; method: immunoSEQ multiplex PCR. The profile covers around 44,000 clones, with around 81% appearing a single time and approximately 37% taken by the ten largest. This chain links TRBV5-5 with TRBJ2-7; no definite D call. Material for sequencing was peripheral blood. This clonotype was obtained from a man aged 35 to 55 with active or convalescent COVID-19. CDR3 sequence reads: CASSLGWSATYEQYF. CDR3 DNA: TGTGCCAGCAGCTTGGGCTGGTCAGCGACCTACGAGCAGTACTTC.